One sample yielded the 17 T cell receptor beta chains listed below, sequenced in a study of Graves' ophthalmopathy and Graves' hyperthyroidism (dated by TCRdb to 2017 to 2018). For sequencing, an Illumina HiSeq 2000 was employed. For repertoire sequencing, the TCR beta CDR3 regions were amplified from RNA transcripts. A first-round RT-PCR used HTBI primers with the Qiagen OneStep RT-PCR kit, followed by a second-round multiplex PCR, size selection and purification. Using fastp trimming at Q25 and MiXCR clonotype assembly, TCRdb reanalyzed the public sequencing data and kept in-frame beta chains. Records with the same CDR3 protein are collapsed into one entry carrying the most frequent genes and DNA. The sample table shows about 590,000 distinct CDR3 sequences, and approximately 35% are seen once. 4% to 5% of the sample comes from the top ten. Sequences were obtained from peripheral blood or thyroid tissue (not recorded which). The receptors here all came from an adult man with Graves' hyperthyroidism.

This clonotype was seen many times. V and J are TRBV2 and TRBJ2-5; the D is unclear. V shed 2 bases and J shed 2 bases, with 9 bases lying between them. Germline CDR1 reads SNHLY; CDR2 reads FYNNEI. The CDR3 contains 14 residues. This CDR3 is CASSELAEQETQYF. CDR3 DNA sequence: TGTGCCAGCAGTGAATTGGCAGAACAAGAGACCCAGTACTTC.

Turning to this clonotype: Given a much more abundant clone one base away, this may be a read error. The chain has TRBV12-3 or TRBV12-4 and TRBJ2-5; 9 nucleotides align to TRBD1. The CDR3 extends over 15 amino acids. The CDR3 DNA follows: TGTGCCGGCAGGCCCGGGACAGGGAGGACGGAGACCCAGTACTTC. Translating gives CAGRPGTGRTETQYF.

Note on this clonotype: This clone may be a read error of a much larger clone one base away. The J gene is TRBJ2-7, the V gene TRBV7-9; 8 positions match TRBD2. Germline CDR1 and CDR2: SEHNR and FQNEAQ (reference sequence). J was trimmed by 6 bases and V by 5 bases; bases with no gene match: 12. The CDR3 has 15 amino acids. This chain's CDR3 is CASSQDGLAGREQYF. The CDR3, as DNA: TGTGCCAGCAGCCAAGATGGGCTAGCGGGCCGCGAGCAGTACTTC.

This clonotype was detected many times. V is TRBV20-1 and J is TRBJ2-7; 10 nucleotides align to TRBD2. Unmatched junction bases numbered 8, after V lost 6 bases and J lost 0 bases. The germline gives CDR1 DFQATT, CDR2 SNEGSKA (reference sequence). CDR3 length: 15 amino acids. The chain's CDR3 is CSARTLAGNSYEQYF. The CDR3 bases are TGCAGTGCCCGCACACTAGCGGGGAACTCCTACGAGCAGTACTTC.

This clonotype was recorded many times. V gene TRBV10-3 combines with J gene TRBJ1-6, with TRBD1 as a possible D gene (6 bases). Germline loops: CDR1 ENHRY, CDR2 SYGVKD. This CDR3 has 14 amino acids. V lost 2 bases to trimming and J lost 7 bases, with 9 bases between them. CDR3 DNA sequence: TGTGCCATCAGTGAGGGACAGTGGAATTCACCCCTCCACTTT. This sequence encodes CAISEGQWNSPLHF.

Of note for this clonotype: A single base separates this from a much larger clone, so it may be a read error. The V call is TRBV5-1, the J call TRBJ2-7, with D perhaps matching TRBD1 (6 bases). The germline V gene has CDR1 SGHRS and CDR2 YFSETQ. Deletions cut 0 bases from V and 9 bases from J, with 19 bases between. The CDR3 totals 15 residues. Here the CDR3 DNA reads TGCGCCAGCAGCTTGGATGCGCAGGGTTTAGGGGGGCAGTACTTC. Translation: CASSLDAQGLGGQYF.

Regarding this clonotype: A junction end diverges from the germline sequence, so it may reflect a read error. The gene calls are TRBV28 and TRBJ1-4; 9 positions agree with TRBD1. The CDR3 has 14 amino acids. Germline CDR1 and CDR2: MDHEN and SYDVKM. The CDR3 nucleotides are TGCGCCAGCAGGACTCGGGACAGGGAAGAGAAACTGTTTTTT. Its protein product is CASRTRDREEKLFF.

This clonotype occurred many times. The rearrangement uses TRBV2 and TRBJ1-2; possible D gene TRBD1, 6 bases. Germline values: CDR1 SNHLY, CDR2 FYNNEI. The CDR3 sequence is 12 residues long. Trimming stripped 9 bases from V and 2 bases from J, with 10 bases between. The CDR3 DNA reads as TGTGCCAGTGGACAGAGAAACTATGGCTACACCTTC. Protein product: CASGQRNYGYTF.

The genes are TRBV7-6 and TRBJ2-3; TRBD2 agrees at 10 bases. The ends lost 5 bases at V and 4 bases at J; junction bases unmatched: 6. Germline lookup yields CDR1 SGHVS and CDR2 FNYEAQ. This CDR3 spans 15 amino acids. CDR3 in amino acids: CASSISGGGADTQYF. In DNA form, the CDR3 reads TGTGCCAGCAGCATCAGCGGGGGGGGTGCAGATACGCAGTATTTT.

This clonotype was recorded many times. The chain combines TRBV15 with TRBJ2-5, with a weak D call TRBD2 (5 bases). The CDR3 covers 17 residues. The V end lost 0 bases, the J end lost 4 bases, and 18 bases lay between the germline ends. Germline lookup yields CDR1 LNHNV and CDR2 YYDKDF (reference sequence). The CDR3 coding sequence is TGTGCCACCAGCAGAGATCCGGGGTTGGGAGTCGGAGAGACCCAGTACTTC. Protein product: CATSRDPGLGVGETQYF.

The V and J genes are TRBV10-3 and TRBJ2-7, with 10 bases lining up with TRBD2. CDR3 length equals 14 residues. The J segment lost 7 bases and the V segment lost 10 bases, leaving 13 bases of the junction unmatched. CDR1 and CDR2 (germline): ENHRY, SYGVKD. Here the CDR3 DNA reads TGTGCCAGCAGGACTAGCGGCTCCCCTAGTGAGCAGTACTTC. Its protein product is CASRTSGSPSEQYF.

The rearrangement joins TRBV20-1 to TRBJ2-7, with TRBD2 identical over 8 bases. Germline V gene data show CDR1 as DFQATT and CDR2 as SNEGSKA (reference sequence). V lost 3 bases and J lost 6; bases outside the gene matches: 7. This CDR3 contains 13 residues. The CDR3 reads CSARRAGGSEQYF. For the CDR3, the DNA is TGCAGTGCTAGGCGCGCGGGAGGTTCCGAGCAGTACTTC.

This clonotype was seen only a few times. The chain uses TRBV28 and TRBJ1-6; TRBD1 is a possible D gene (5 bases). This CDR3 spans 16 amino acids. V shed 5 bases and J shed 0 bases, with 11 bases lying between them. CDR1 is MDHEN and CDR2 is SYDVKM in the germline V gene. The CDR3 region is CASSITGASYNSPLHF. For the CDR3, the DNA is TGTGCCAGCAGTATTACCGGGGCCTCCTATAATTCACCCCTCCACTTT.

This sequence joins TRBV12-3 or TRBV12-4 and TRBJ1-2; TRBD1 matches at 8 bases. This CDR3 has 14 residues. The J segment lost 4 bases and the V segment lost 5 bases, leaving 6 bases of the junction unmatched. CDR3 sequence: CASSLTGAAYGYTF. The CDR3 DNA follows: TGTGCCAGCAGTCTGACAGGGGCAGCCTATGGCTACACCTTC.

The CDR3 sequence is CAISGGRESSYNEQFF. The CDR3 DNA sequence: TGTGCCATCAGTGGAGGACGGGAGAGCTCCTACAATGAGCAGTTCTTC. The chain has TRBV10-3 and TRBJ2-1; possible D gene TRBD2, 6 bases. The CDR3 contains 16 residues. Germline V gives CDR1 ENHRY, CDR2 SYGVKD. Between the trimmed V and J ends, which lost 4 bases and 0 bases, there was a span of 13 bases.

This clonotype was detected ten times or more. The V call is TRBV24-1, the J call TRBJ2-7; a possible D gene is TRBD2 (5 bases). Germline V gene lookup returns CDR1 KGHDR and CDR2 SFDVKD. Trimming removed 0 bases from V and 2 bases from J, with 10 bases in between. The length of the CDR3 is 15 residues. The CDR3 region has the DNA TGTGCCACCAGTGATTTGCAGGACGGGGCCTACGAGCAGTACTTC. Residues: CATSDLQDGAYEQYF.

V and J are TRBV7-2 and TRBJ2-4, with 7 bases aligning to TRBD1. Germline loops: CDR1 SGHTA, CDR2 FQGNSA. J was trimmed by 4 bases and V by 5 bases; bases with no gene match: 5. CDR3 size: 14 residues. CDR3 nucleotides: TGTGCCAGCAGCCCGTGGACAGGAAAAAACATTCAGTACTTC. Translated, it gives CASSPWTGKNIQYF.